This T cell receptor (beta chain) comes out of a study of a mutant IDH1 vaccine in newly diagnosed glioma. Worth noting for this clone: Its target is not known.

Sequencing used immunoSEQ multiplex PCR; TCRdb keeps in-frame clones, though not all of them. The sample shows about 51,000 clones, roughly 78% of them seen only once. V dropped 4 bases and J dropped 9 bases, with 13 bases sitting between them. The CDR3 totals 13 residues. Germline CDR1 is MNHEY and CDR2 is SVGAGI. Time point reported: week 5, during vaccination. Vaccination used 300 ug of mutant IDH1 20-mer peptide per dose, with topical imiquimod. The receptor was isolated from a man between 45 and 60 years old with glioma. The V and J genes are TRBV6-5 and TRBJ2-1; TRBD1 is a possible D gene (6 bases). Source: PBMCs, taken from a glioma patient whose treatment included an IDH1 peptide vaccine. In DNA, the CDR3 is TGTGCCAGCAGTTCCCCCGGGACAAGTGAGCAGTTCTTC. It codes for CASSSPGTSEQFF.